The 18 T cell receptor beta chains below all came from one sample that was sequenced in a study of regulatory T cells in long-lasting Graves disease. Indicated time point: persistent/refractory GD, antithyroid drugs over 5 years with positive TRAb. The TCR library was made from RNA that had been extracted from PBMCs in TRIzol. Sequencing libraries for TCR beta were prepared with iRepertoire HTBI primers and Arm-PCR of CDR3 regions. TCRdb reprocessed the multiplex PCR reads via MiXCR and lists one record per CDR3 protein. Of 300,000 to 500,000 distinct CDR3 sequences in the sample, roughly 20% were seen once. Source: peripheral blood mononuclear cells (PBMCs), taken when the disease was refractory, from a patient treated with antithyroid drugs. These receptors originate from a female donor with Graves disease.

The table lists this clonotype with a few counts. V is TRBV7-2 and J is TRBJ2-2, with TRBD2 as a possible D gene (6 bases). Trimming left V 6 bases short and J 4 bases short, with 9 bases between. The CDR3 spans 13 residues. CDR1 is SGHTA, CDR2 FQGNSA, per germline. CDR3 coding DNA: TGTGCCAGCAGTCGACTAGGCACCGGGGAGCTGTTTTTT. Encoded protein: CASSRLGTGELFF.

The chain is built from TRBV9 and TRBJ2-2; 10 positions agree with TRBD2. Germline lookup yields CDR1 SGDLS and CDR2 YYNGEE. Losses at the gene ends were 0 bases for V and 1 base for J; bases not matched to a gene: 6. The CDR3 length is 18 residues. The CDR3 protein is CASSVGSGRAQNTGELFF. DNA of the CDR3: TGTGCCAGCAGCGTAGGAAGCGGGAGGGCTCAGAACACCGGGGAGCTGTTTTTT. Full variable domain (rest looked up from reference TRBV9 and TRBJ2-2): DSGVTQTPKHLITATGQRVTLRCSPRSGDLSVYWYQQSLDQGLQFLIQYYNGEERAKGNILERFSAQQFPDLHSELNLSSLELGDSALYFCASSVGSGRAQNTGELFFGEGSRLTVL.

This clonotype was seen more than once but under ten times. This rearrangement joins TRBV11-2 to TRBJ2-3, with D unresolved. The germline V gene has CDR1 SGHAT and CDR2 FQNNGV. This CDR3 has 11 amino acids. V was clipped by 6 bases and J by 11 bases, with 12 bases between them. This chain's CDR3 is CASSSPLGQYF. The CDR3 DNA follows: TGTGCCAGCAGTTCCCCGCTGGGGCAGTATTTT.

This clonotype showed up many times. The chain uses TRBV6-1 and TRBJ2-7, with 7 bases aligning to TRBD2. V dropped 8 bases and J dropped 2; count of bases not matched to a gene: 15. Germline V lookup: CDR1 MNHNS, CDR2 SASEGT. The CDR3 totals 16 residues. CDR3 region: CASGRDGSGSTYEQYF. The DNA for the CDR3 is TGTGCCAGCGGCCGGGACGGTAGCGGGTCGACCTACGAGCAGTACTTC.

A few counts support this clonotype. CDR3 residues: CSVAGQGGTEAFF. The CDR3 region has the DNA TGCAGCGTAGCGGGACAGGGAGGCACTGAAGCTTTCTTT. The chain carries TRBV29-1 and TRBJ1-1; 9 bases match TRBD1. CDR1 and CDR2 from the germline V gene are SQVTM and ANQGSEA. V dropped 6 bases and J dropped 4; count of bases not matched to a gene: 6. The CDR3 consists of 13 residues.

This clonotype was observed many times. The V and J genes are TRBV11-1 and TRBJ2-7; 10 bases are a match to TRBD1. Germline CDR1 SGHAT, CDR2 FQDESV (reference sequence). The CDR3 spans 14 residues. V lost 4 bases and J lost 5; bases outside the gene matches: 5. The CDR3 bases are TGTGCCAGCAGCTCCGGGACAGGGGAACACGAGCAGTACTTC. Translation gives CASSSGTGEHEQYF.

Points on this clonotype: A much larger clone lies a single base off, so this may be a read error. The CDR3 DNA follows: TGTGCCAGCAGTTGCGAGGGGTTATTCGGCATGAACACTGAAGCTTTCTTT. Protein sequence: CASSCEGLFGMNTEAFF. The chain is built from TRBV6-2 or TRBV6-3 and TRBJ1-1; D is perhaps TRBD1 (5 bases). Germline V lookup: CDR1 MNHEY, CDR2 SVGEGT. Trimming cost V 4 bases and J 0 bases, with 18 bases left between them. The CDR3 is 17 residues long.

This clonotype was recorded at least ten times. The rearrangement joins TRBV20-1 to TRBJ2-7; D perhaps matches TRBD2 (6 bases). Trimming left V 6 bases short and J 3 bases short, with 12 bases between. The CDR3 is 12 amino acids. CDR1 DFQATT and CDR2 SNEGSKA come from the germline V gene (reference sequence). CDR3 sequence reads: CSATTGGYEQYF. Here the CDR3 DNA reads TGCAGTGCCACGACCGGGGGCTACGAGCAGTACTTC.

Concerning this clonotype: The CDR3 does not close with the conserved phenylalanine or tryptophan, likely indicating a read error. The CDR3 DNA follows: TGTGCCAGCAGCGTCGTGACAGGGAGGGGCTACACCCTC. Its translation: CASSVVTGRGYTL. V usage is TRBV7-9 and J usage is TRBJ1-2; 7 nucleotides match TRBD1. In germline, CDR1 is SEHNR, CDR2 FQNEAQ (reference sequence). The V and J ends lost 5 bases and 8 bases, in that order; junction bases with no gene match: 8. The CDR3 is made up of 13 amino acids.

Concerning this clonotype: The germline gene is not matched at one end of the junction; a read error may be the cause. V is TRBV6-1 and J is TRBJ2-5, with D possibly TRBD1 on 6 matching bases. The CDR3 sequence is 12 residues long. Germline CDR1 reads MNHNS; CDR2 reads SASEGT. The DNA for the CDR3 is TGTGCCAGCCGGGACAACCAAGGGACCCAGTACTTC. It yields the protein CASRDNQGTQYF.

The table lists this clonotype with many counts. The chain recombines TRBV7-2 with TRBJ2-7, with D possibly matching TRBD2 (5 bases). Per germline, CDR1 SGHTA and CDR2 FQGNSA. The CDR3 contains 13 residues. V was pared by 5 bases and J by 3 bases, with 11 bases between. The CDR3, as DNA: TGTGCCAGCAGCCCGACGGGATTCTACGAGCAGTACTTC. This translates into CASSPTGFYEQYF.

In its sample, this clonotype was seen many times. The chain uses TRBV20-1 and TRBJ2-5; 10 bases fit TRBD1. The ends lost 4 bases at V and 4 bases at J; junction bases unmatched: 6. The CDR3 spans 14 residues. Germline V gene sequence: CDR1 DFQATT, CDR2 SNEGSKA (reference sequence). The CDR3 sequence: CSATGTGDTETQYF. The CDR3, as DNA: TGCAGTGCTACCGGGACAGGGGACACAGAGACCCAGTACTTC.

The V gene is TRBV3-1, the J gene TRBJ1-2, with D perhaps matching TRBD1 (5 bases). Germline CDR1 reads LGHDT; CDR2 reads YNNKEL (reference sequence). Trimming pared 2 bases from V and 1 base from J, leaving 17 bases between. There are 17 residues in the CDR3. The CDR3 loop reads CASSQTGAGTLNYGYTF. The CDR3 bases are TGTGCCAGCAGCCAAACTGGGGCAGGCACCCTTAACTATGGCTACACCTTC. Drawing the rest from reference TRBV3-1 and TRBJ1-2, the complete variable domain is DTAVSQTPKYLVTQMGNDKSIKCEQNLGHDTMYWYKQDSKKFLKIMFSYNNKELIINETVPNRFSPKSPDKAHLNLHINSLELGDSAVYFCASSQTGAGTLNYGYTFGSGTRLTVV.

CDR3 DNA sequence: TGTGCCAGCAAGGGGGCTTTCTACGAGCAGTACTTC. Encoded protein: CASKGAFYEQYF. This sequence joins TRBV6-2 or TRBV6-3 and TRBJ2-7, with 7 bases aligning to TRBD1. CDR1 and CDR2 from the germline V gene are MNHEY and SVGEGT. This CDR3 spans 12 amino acids. The V segment lost 7 bases and the J segment 3 bases; nucleotides outside the gene matches: 3.

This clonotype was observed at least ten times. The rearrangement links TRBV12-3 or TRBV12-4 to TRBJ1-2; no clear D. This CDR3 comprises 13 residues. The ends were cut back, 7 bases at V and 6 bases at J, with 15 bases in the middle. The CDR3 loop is CASTSVGYHGYTF. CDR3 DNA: TGTGCCAGCACCTCTGTAGGGTATCATGGCTACACCTTC.

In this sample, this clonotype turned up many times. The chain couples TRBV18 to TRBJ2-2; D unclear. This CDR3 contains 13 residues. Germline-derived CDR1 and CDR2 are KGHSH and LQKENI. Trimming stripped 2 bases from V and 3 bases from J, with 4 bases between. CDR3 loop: CASSPADTGELFF. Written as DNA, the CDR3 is TGTGCCAGCTCACCAGCCGACACCGGGGAGCTGTTTTTT.

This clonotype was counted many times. The CDR3 nucleotides read TGTGCCAGCAGTGAATCACTGACCCGGGGCGGGACGAATTCACCCCTCCACTTT. Amino acid sequence: CASSESLTRGGTNSPLHF. The chain employs TRBV2 and TRBJ1-6, with D possibly TRBD1 on 5 matching bases. V lost 2 bases and J 7 bases, leaving 21 bases between the germline ends. The V gene's germline CDR1 is SNHLY and CDR2 FYNNEI. There are 18 residues in the CDR3.

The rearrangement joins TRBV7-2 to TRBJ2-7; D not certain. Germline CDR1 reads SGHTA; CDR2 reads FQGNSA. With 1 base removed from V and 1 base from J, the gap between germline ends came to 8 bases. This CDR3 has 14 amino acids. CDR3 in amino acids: CASSLVSQSYEQYF. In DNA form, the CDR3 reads TGTGCCAGCAGCTTAGTTTCACAGTCCTACGAGCAGTACTTC.